Shown below are 23 T cell receptor beta chains from a single sample sequenced in a study of regulatory T cells in long-lasting Graves disease. Building the TCR beta libraries relied on iRepertoire HTBI primers, and CDR3 regions underwent Arm-PCR. Via MiXCR, TCRdb re-called the multiplex PCR reads, giving one row per CDR3 protein. This repertoire shows 350,000 to 450,000 distinct CDR3 sequences, 10% to 15% found once; its top ten account for over 15%. Indicated time point: newly diagnosed GD, antithyroid drugs for less than 3 months. RNA extracted from PBMCs served as the sequencing template. This sample was also put to use in a study of T cells in Graves' hyperthyroidism and ophthalmopathy.

The starting material was peripheral blood mononuclear cells (PBMCs), obtained at new diagnosis, from a patient treated with antithyroid drugs. The receptor set was obtained from a woman aged 18-30 years with Graves disease.

There are many counts of this clonotype. The chain carries TRBV6-2 or TRBV6-3 and TRBJ2-3; 7 bases align to TRBD2. V lost 2 bases, J lost 2 bases, and 7 bases stayed unmatched. The CDR3 has 16 residues. Germline CDR1 and CDR2: MNHEY and SVGEGT. As DNA, the CDR3 is TGTGCCAGCAGTTACAGGTGGCTAGCGGACACAGATACGCAGTATTTT. Amino acid sequence: CASSYRWLADTDTQYF.

In the case of this clonotype: A read error is possible here, since a much larger clone lies one base away. The V gene is TRBV11-2, the J gene TRBJ2-5; 12 bases are shared with TRBD2. Trimming took 0 bases from V and 9 from J; bases not matched to a gene: 14. Germline loops: CDR1 SGHAT, CDR2 FQNNGV. This CDR3 is built from 18 residues. CDR3 sequence: CASSLDPLLAGGWESQYF. CDR3 nucleotides: TGTGCCAGCAGCTTAGATCCCCTACTAGCGGGAGGATGGGAGTCCCAGTACTTC. The complete variable domain, with remaining parts taken from reference TRBV11-2 and TRBJ2-5, reads EAGVAQSPRYKIIEKRQSVAFWCNPISGHATLYWYQQILGQGPKLLIQFQNNGVVDDSQLPKDRFSAERLKGVDSTLKIQPAKLEDSAVYLCASSLDPLLAGGWESQYFGPGTRLLVL.

The chain employs TRBV19 and TRBJ2-1, with TRBD2 matching 15 bases. The CDR3 runs 21 residues. Germline loops: CDR1 LNHDA, CDR2 SQIVND (reference sequence). Trimming removed 0 bases from V and 0 bases from J; junction bases left unmatched: 9. CDR3 protein: CASSIDRTSGGVSSSYNEQFF. The CDR3 bases are TGTGCCAGTAGTATAGATCGGACTAGCGGGGGGGTATCCAGCTCCTACAATGAGCAGTTCTTC.

This clonotype was recorded many times. The V and J genes are TRBV27 and TRBJ1-3; 9 bases map to TRBD1. Germline lookup yields CDR1 MNHEY and CDR2 SMNVEV (reference sequence). The J segment lost 4 bases and the V segment lost 5 bases, leaving 6 bases of the junction unmatched. The CDR3 spans 15 residues. The CDR3 protein is CASSRQGVGGNTIYF. The CDR3 bases are TGTGCCAGCAGTCGACAGGGGGTGGGAGGAAACACCATATATTTT.

This clonotype was seen more than once but under ten times. Because the CDR3 is missing its conserved closing phenylalanine or tryptophan, this is likely a read error. The limits of the CDR3 on the DNA are not certain, so only TCRdb's listed CDR3 is given. This sequence joins TRBV4-3 and TRBJ2-5; the DNA was not used to check the table's D call, TRBD1. Germline-derived CDR1 and CDR2 are LGHNA and YSLEER. Including both end residues, the CDR3 is 18 amino acids long. CDR3 in amino acids: CASSQVIRGSTPPRTVAI.

This clonotype appeared many times. This chain joins TRBV20-1 and TRBJ1-5, with D tentatively TRBD1 (6 bases). Germline lookup yields CDR1 DFQATT and CDR2 SNEGSKA (reference sequence). CDR3 length: 15 amino acids. Trimming removed 3 bases from V and 0 bases from J, with 12 bases in between. The CDR3 nucleotides read TGCAGTGCTAGGCAGGGGCAGACTAGCAATCAGCCCCAGCATTTT. Translation: CSARQGQTSNQPQHF.

This clonotype occurred many times. The J gene is TRBJ2-2, the V gene TRBV28; tentatively, D is TRBD2 (5 bases). The V end lost 6 bases, the J end lost 7 bases, and 18 bases lay between the germline ends. The length of the CDR3 is 15 residues. Germline V gene lookup returns CDR1 MDHEN and CDR2 SYDVKM. The chain's CDR3 is CASSPDSMGGGELFF. CDR3 bases: TGTGCCAGCAGCCCGGACTCCATGGGTGGCGGGGAGCTGTTTTTT.

This clonotype has ten or more counts. This chain connects TRBV7-2 to TRBJ2-7; D unresolved. Trimming cost V 5 bases and J 4 bases, with 18 bases left between them. CDR3 size: 15 residues. In germline, CDR1 is SGHTA, CDR2 FQGNSA. The CDR3: CASSPRSVLGYEQYF. CDR3 nucleotide sequence: TGTGCCAGCAGCCCTCGAAGTGTTTTGGGATACGAGCAGTACTTC.

The genes are TRBV7-9 and TRBJ2-2; 7 nucleotides line up with TRBD2. V was clipped by 5 bases and J by 5 bases; unmatched bases: 5. This CDR3 is 14 amino acids long. In germline, CDR1 is SEHNR, CDR2 FQNEAQ (reference sequence). CDR3 coding DNA: TGTGCCAGCAGCAAGCTGGGACTAACCGGGGAGCTGTTTTTT. It specifies CASSKLGLTGELFF.

Ten or more counts support this clonotype. J is TRBJ1-2 and V is TRBV11-2, with TRBD1 identical over 7 bases. The CDR3 consists of 12 residues. Trimming removed 5 bases from V and 8 bases from J; junction bases left unmatched: 5. Germline V gene sequence: CDR1 SGHAT, CDR2 FQNNGV. In DNA, the CDR3 is TGTGCCAGCAGCATACGGACAGGAGGCTACACCTTC. It translates to CASSIRTGGYTF.

This clonotype was observed at least ten times. The chain uses TRBV6-2 or TRBV6-3 and TRBJ1-3; D is undetermined. V shed 7 bases and J shed 8 bases, with 24 bases lying between them. Per the germline V gene, CDR1 is MNHEY and CDR2 is SVGEGT. This CDR3 comprises 16 residues. The DNA of the CDR3 is TGTGCCAGCAAAGTTCGCCGGGCAGCTCACCAGGACACCATATATTTT. Its translation: CASKVRRAAHQDTIYF.

In this sample, this clonotype turned up many times. The CDR3 DNA sequence: TGTGCCAGCAGCCAAGATCAGGGGACAGTGGAGGATGAGCAGTTCTTC. Encoded protein: CASSQDQGTVEDEQFF. The V gene is TRBV3-1, the J gene TRBJ2-1, with TRBD1 matching over 7 bases. The V gene end was trimmed by 0 bases and the J gene end by 8 bases; junction bases not matched to a gene: 10. The CDR3 sequence is 16 residues long. Germline values: CDR1 LGHDT, CDR2 YNNKEL (reference sequence).

This chain links TRBV6-2 or TRBV6-3 with TRBJ1-6; possibly TRBD1 for D (6 bases). The CDR3 has 14 residues. Germline V gene sequence: CDR1 MNHEY, CDR2 SVGEGT. V shed 5 bases and J shed 11 bases, with 16 bases lying between them. DNA of the CDR3: TGTGCCAGCAGTGAAGGGGGGCAAAGTCCACCCCTCCACTTT. This encodes CASSEGGQSPPLHF.

The rearrangement links TRBV19 to TRBJ2-1; 7 bases are shared with TRBD2. The ends lost 5 bases at V and 4 bases at J; junction bases unmatched: 14. Germline loops: CDR1 LNHDA, CDR2 SQIVND (reference sequence). The CDR3 is 17 amino acids. The CDR3 DNA reads TGTGCCAGTAGTCCCCCCCTCGTGGGGGGGACTTACAATGAGCAGTTCTTC. Protein product: CASSPPLVGGTYNEQFF.

At least ten counts were recorded for this clonotype. This CDR3 is CSWKQNTEAFF. The CDR3 DNA sequence: TGCAGCTGGAAGCAGAACACTGAAGCTTTCTTT. The chain employs TRBV29-1 and TRBJ1-1; D gene unclear. CDR3 length: 11 amino acids. Trimming removed 8 bases from V and 1 base from J, with 8 bases in between. The germline gives CDR1 SQVTM, CDR2 ANQGSEA.

This clonotype was recorded many times. This chain uses TRBV12-3 or TRBV12-4 with TRBJ1-1; no clear D gene. The ends were cut back, 5 bases at V and 3 bases at J, with 13 bases in the middle. CDR3 length equals 14 residues. The CDR3 DNA is TGTGCCAGCAGTCTAGGATCGTCGGACACTGAAGCTTTCTTT. As protein: CASSLGSSDTEAFF.

This clonotype occurred a few times. The chain is built from TRBV5-6 and TRBJ2-1; D gene uncertain. Germline V gene lookup returns CDR1 SGHDT and CDR2 YYEEEE. The CDR3 loop spans 13 amino acids. V gave up 2 bases and J gave up 8 bases, with 11 bases separating them. The CDR3 region has the DNA TGTGCCAGCAGCTTCGGCGGCATTTATGAGCAGTTCTTC. This encodes CASSFGGIYEQFF. Supplemented by reference TRBV5-6 and TRBJ2-1, the full variable domain reads DAGVTQSPTHLIKTRGQQVTLRCSPKSGHDTVSWYQQALGQGPQFIFQYYEEEERQRGNFPDRFSGHQFPNYSSELNVNALLLGDSALYLCASSFGGIYEQFFGPGTRLTVL.

The chain employs TRBV6-2 or TRBV6-3 and TRBJ1-2; TRBD1 is a possible D gene (5 bases). V dropped 0 bases and J dropped 4 bases, with 9 bases sitting between them. CDR3 length: 14 amino acids. Germline V gene lookup returns CDR1 MNHEY and CDR2 SVGEGT. For the CDR3, the DNA is TGTGCCAGCAGTTACTCCGCGGGGGGCTATGGCTACACCTTC. Amino acids: CASSYSAGGYGYTF.

The rearrangement links TRBV10-3 to TRBJ1-1, with 7 bases that match TRBD1. Germline values: CDR1 ENHRY, CDR2 SYGVKD. Germline trimming cut 6 bases from V and 1 base from J; bases unmatched to any gene: 14. The CDR3 spans 17 residues. CDR3: CAIRGRQGFFSNTEAFF. The CDR3 nucleotides read TGTGCCATCAGGGGCCGACAGGGATTCTTCTCGAACACTGAAGCTTTCTTT.

In its sample, this clonotype was seen many times. This chain joins TRBV28 and TRBJ1-3, with D unclear. Trimming shortened V by 6 bases and J by 4 bases, and 13 bases separated the two germline ends. This CDR3 is 14 amino acids long. The V gene's germline CDR1 is MDHEN and CDR2 SYDVKM. The CDR3 region has the DNA TGTGCCAGCAGCGGGAGGGTCAGAGGAAACACCATATATTTT. It encodes CASSGRVRGNTIYF.

At least ten counts were recorded for this clonotype. This chain uses TRBV28 with TRBJ2-7, with TRBD2 identical over 8 bases. J lost 3 bases, V lost 2 bases, and 12 bases had no gene match. Germline V gene data show CDR1 as MDHEN and CDR2 as SYDVKM. The CDR3 sequence is 17 residues long. CDR3 protein: CASSLEGLGSFNYEQYF. Written as DNA, the CDR3 is TGTGCCAGCAGTTTAGAGGGACTAGGAAGCTTTAACTACGAGCAGTACTTC.

The CDR3, as DNA: TGTGCCAGCAGCTTATTAGGACAGGGGCCCTACGAGCAGTACTTC. Residues: CASSLLGQGPYEQYF. The chain is built from TRBV7-3 and TRBJ2-7, with 9 bases identical to TRBD1. There are 15 residues in the CDR3. Trimming took 2 bases from V and 2 from J; bases not matched to a gene: 4. Germline V gene sequence: CDR1 SGHTA, CDR2 FQGTGA.

The chain links TRBV5-1 to TRBJ1-2; the match to TRBD1 covers 7 bases. CDR1 and CDR2 from the germline V gene are SGHRS and YFSETQ. With 0 bases clipped from V and 8 bases from J, the junction kept 13 bases outside the gene matches. The length of the CDR3 is 16 residues. The CDR3 reads CASSLGVTGKGYGYTF. The CDR3 DNA reads TGCGCCAGCAGCTTGGGTGTGACAGGGAAGGGATACGGCTACACCTTC.